The sequence of this TCR beta chain was determined in a study of blood T cell repertoires in COVID-19. The overall study: The origin of the acute and convalescent COVID-19 samples was the United States, Italy and Spain. T cells, B-cell-depleted T cells, or PBMCs provided the cDNA or gDNA that served as material.

With 1 base removed from V and 0 bases from J, the gap between germline ends came to 13 bases. This CDR3 comprises 16 residues. Germline CDR1 MGHRA, CDR2 YSYEKL. This clone was seen a single time. Original handling: Researchers report that nucleated cell counts were estimated from reference gene primer amplification. Repertoires were generated with immunoSEQ multiplex PCR, while TCRdb's copy carries only in-frame clones and drops some. V and J calls plus clone size are reproduced from that table; the DNA served to infer D and trimming. The sample has almost 80,000 clones; around 84% are singletons. The genes are TRBV4-1 and TRBJ2-7; unclear D gene. The receptor was derived from an older woman with acute or convalescent COVID-19. The sequencing sample was made of peripheral blood. The DNA of the CDR3 is TGCGCCAGCAGCCAAGTTTCCGAGACTCTCTCCTACGAGCAGTACTTC. Residues: CASSQVSETLSYEQYF.